Following are 22 T cell receptor beta chains from one sample sequenced in a study of Tregs in tolerant kidney transplant recipients. Assay used: immunoSEQ multiplex PCR; TCRdb lists only in-frame clones, some missing. Among 9,500 to 11,000 clones listed, 90% to 95% were seen once. No antigen is known for these receptors. This material consisted of Tregs from blood cultured with allogeneic cells, taken before the transplant. The receptors were sampled from a human patient who received a combined kidney and bone marrow transplant.

This clone was counted a single time. The rearrangement links TRBV2 to TRBJ2-7, with D possibly TRBD2 on 6 matching bases. V was clipped by 8 bases and J by 2 bases, with 16 bases between them. The CDR3 extends over 14 amino acids. Germline V lookup: CDR1 SNHLY, CDR2 FYNNEI. For the CDR3, the DNA is TGTGCCAGCTGCCTTGGGACGGGGGCCTACGAGCAGTACTTC. This sequence encodes CASCLGTGAYEQYF.

The genes are TRBV6-1 and TRBJ2-7, with D unclear. Germline CDR1 reads MNHNS; CDR2 reads SASEGT. V lost 3 bases to trimming and J lost 4 bases, with 16 bases between them. This CDR3 is 15 amino acids long. The CDR3 protein is CASSDPIRKGYEQYF. Written as DNA, the CDR3 is TGTGCCAGCAGTGACCCGATCCGGAAGGGTTACGAGCAGTACTTC.

This chain connects TRBV11-2 to TRBJ2-1; D is unclear. CDR1 is SGHAT, CDR2 FQNNGV, per germline. There are 16 residues in the CDR3. The germline V and J ends were trimmed by 0 bases and 10 bases, with 19 bases remaining between them. This chain's CDR3 is CASSLDGRLPGKEQFF. The CDR3, as DNA: TGTGCCAGCAGCTTAGATGGACGGTTACCAGGCAAAGAGCAGTTCTTC.

The chain couples TRBV13 to TRBJ1-1, with 8 bases fitting TRBD1. Trimming took 7 bases from V and 0 from J; bases not matched to a gene: 7. CDR1 PRHDT and CDR2 FYEKMQ come from the germline V gene (reference sequence). The CDR3 sequence is 15 residues long. The CDR3 region has the DNA TGTGCCAGCACCAGGGGGCGCGGAATGAACACTGAAGCTTTCTTT. Translation: CASTRGRGMNTEAFF.

This sequence joins TRBV5-1 and TRBJ1-6; 7 bases line up with TRBD1. The trim removed 0 bases at V and 4 bases at J, leaving 1 base unmatched. The germline V gene encodes CDR1 SGHRS and CDR2 YFSETQ. CDR3 length: 15 amino acids. CDR3 amino acids: CASSLDRGYNSPLHF. In DNA, the CDR3 is TGCGCCAGCAGCTTGGACAGGGGTTATAATTCACCCCTCCACTTT.

V usage is TRBV7-9 and J usage is TRBJ1-2, with 9 bases fitting TRBD1. Unmatched junction bases numbered 11, after V lost 4 bases and J lost 5 bases. Germline V lookup: CDR1 SEHNR, CDR2 FQNEAQ (reference sequence). The CDR3 is 16 residues long. The CDR3 DNA reads as TGTGCCAGCAGCTCAGACGGGACAGGGAGGTGGTATGGCTACACCTTC. It specifies CASSSDGTGRWYGYTF.

The J gene is TRBJ2-2, the V gene TRBV6-6, with D unclear. Trimming pared 0 bases from V and 1 base from J, leaving 0 bases between. The CDR3 loop spans 13 amino acids. Per germline, CDR1 MNHNY and CDR2 SVGAGI (reference sequence). The DNA for the CDR3 is TGTGCCAGCAGTTACTCGAACACCGGGGAGCTGTTTTTT. Translating gives CASSYSNTGELFF.

V is TRBV30 and J is TRBJ1-1, with D possibly matching TRBD1 (5 bases). The CDR3 has 11 residues. CDR1 GTSNPN and CDR2 SVGIG come from the germline V gene (reference sequence). As DNA, the CDR3 is TGTGCGACGGGGGAGACATCTGGAGCTTTCTTT. Translating gives CATGETSGAFF.

The rearrangement uses TRBV29-1 and TRBJ1-1; 8 bases fit TRBD1. The germline CDR1 and CDR2 sequences are SQVTM and ANQGSEA. With V trimmed by 5 bases and J by 4 bases, 6 bases remained unmatched. CDR3 size: 13 residues. CDR3 sequence: CSVQQGARTEAFF. CDR3 DNA sequence: TGCAGCGTTCAGCAGGGGGCTCGCACTGAAGCTTTCTTT.

This chain connects TRBV19 to TRBJ1-1; no definite D call. The CDR3 contains 13 residues. The germline CDR1 and CDR2 sequences are LNHDA and SQIVND (reference sequence). The V end was cut by 7 bases, the J end by 5 bases, with 14 bases between. The CDR3 coding sequence is TGTGCCAGTAATATTCGGGGAGGTACTGAAGCTTTCTTT. Translation gives CASNIRGGTEAFF.

The V call is TRBV6-6, the J call TRBJ1-2, with a possible D match to TRBD1 (6 bases). Per germline, CDR1 MNHNY and CDR2 SVGAGI (reference sequence). Deletions cut 0 bases from V and 6 bases from J, with 11 bases between. The CDR3 runs 14 residues. CDR3 nucleotide sequence: TGTGCCAGCAGTTACTCTCGGACAGCGGATGGCTACACCTTC. Protein sequence: CASSYSRTADGYTF.

V gene TRBV12-2 combines with J gene TRBJ1-4. TRBV12-2 is recorded as a pseudogene. This CDR3 comprises 14 residues. The CDR3 loop is CASRFHPAKEKLFF. The CDR3 DNA sequence: TGTGCAAGTCGCTTTCATCCCGCCAAGGAAAAACTGTTTTTT.

V is TRBV9 and J is TRBJ2-3, with 10 bases that match TRBD2. Germline trimming cut 3 bases from V and 5 bases from J; bases unmatched to any gene: 9. This CDR3 spans 16 amino acids. CDR1 SGDLS and CDR2 YYNGEE come from the germline V gene. The CDR3 DNA reads TGTGCCAGCAGCGCTCCACTAGCGGGGCCCCAAGATACGCAGTATTTT. Translation: CASSAPLAGPQDTQYF. The entire variable domain, with the rest obtained from reference TRBV9 and TRBJ2-3, is as follows: DSGVTQTPKHLITATGQRVTLRCSPRSGDLSVYWYQQSLDQGLQFLIQYYNGEERAKGNILERFSAQQFPDLHSELNLSSLELGDSALYFCASSAPLAGPQDTQYFGPGTRLTVL.

J is TRBJ2-5 and V is TRBV7-9; D call uncertain. V was pared by 5 bases and J by 5 bases, with 9 bases between. Per germline, CDR1 SEHNR and CDR2 FQNEAQ (reference sequence). This CDR3 has 12 residues. The CDR3 protein is CASSRTGETQYF. The CDR3 bases are TGTGCCAGCAGCCGTACTGGGGAGACCCAGTACTTC.

The rearrangement uses TRBV6-1 and TRBJ2-5, with TRBD2 matching over 11 bases. Germline CDR1 and CDR2: MNHNS and SASEGT. Trimming at V came to 3 bases and at J to 14 bases, leaving 8 bases not matched to a gene. The CDR3 loop spans 13 amino acids. CDR3 bases: TGTGCCAGCAGTGAGGAGTTGCTAGCGGGAGGCTACTTC. Its translation: CASSEELLAGGYF.

V usage is TRBV19 and J usage is TRBJ2-7; 7 bases are shared with TRBD1. V dropped 5 bases and J dropped 2; count of bases not matched to a gene: 9. The CDR3 has 15 amino acids. Germline CDR1 is LNHDA and CDR2 is SQIVND (reference sequence). The CDR3 spells CASSLSPGQTYEQYF. The DNA for the CDR3 is TGTGCCAGTAGTTTAAGTCCGGGACAGACCTACGAGCAGTACTTC.

V and J are TRBV15 and TRBJ2-3, with D possibly being TRBD2 (6 bases). The ends were cut back, 0 bases at V and 2 bases at J, with 9 bases in the middle. The CDR3 is 15 residues long. The V gene's germline CDR1 is LNHNV and CDR2 YYDKDF (reference sequence). The CDR3 sequence: CATSREGLSTDTQYF. For the CDR3, the DNA is TGTGCCACCAGCAGAGAAGGACTATCCACAGATACGCAGTATTTT.

The chain links TRBV9 to TRBJ2-5, with 7 bases fitting TRBD1. The length of the CDR3 is 15 residues. Germline values: CDR1 SGDLS, CDR2 YYNGEE. The V and J ends lost 2 bases and 4 bases, in that order; junction bases with no gene match: 8. CDR3 DNA: TGTGCCAGCAGCGTGAGGCAGGGGGATGGAGAGACCCAGTACTTC. Translated, it gives CASSVRQGDGETQYF.

The chain combines TRBV12-1 with TRBJ1-5; no check of the table's D call, TRBD1, against the DNA was made. TRBV12-1 counts as a pseudogene. The CDR3 has 17 residues. CDR3 sequence (DNA): TGTGCCAGCAGCTTTGGGGCAGGGGGGTTGTTGAATCAGCCCCAGCATTTT. This codes for CASSFGAGGLLNQPQHF.

The chain couples TRBV28 to TRBJ1-5; tentative D call: TRBD1 (5 bases). The CDR3 covers 16 residues. Per germline, CDR1 MDHEN and CDR2 SYDVKM. V was cut by 3 bases and J by 2 bases, with 14 bases left in between. Here the CDR3 reads CASSFQAGMGNQPQHF. The DNA of the CDR3 is TGTGCCAGCAGTTTTCAAGCAGGGATGGGCAATCAGCCCCAGCATTTT.

The chain is built from TRBV2 and TRBJ2-5; a weak D match, TRBD2 (6 bases). This CDR3 has 12 residues. The V gene lost 8 bases and the J gene lost 3 bases, with 10 bases spanning the gap. Germline CDR1 and CDR2: SNHLY and FYNNEI. The CDR3 region is CASGGREETQYF. The CDR3, as DNA: TGTGCCAGCGGAGGGAGAGAAGAGACCCAGTACTTC.

This clone was picked up one time. This rearrangement joins TRBV19 to TRBJ2-3; D uncertain. The CDR3 consists of 13 residues. CDR1 and CDR2 from the germline V gene are LNHDA and SQIVND (reference sequence). The V gene lost 10 bases and the J gene lost 0 bases, with 11 bases spanning the gap. The CDR3 loop is CATSTLSTDTQYF. The CDR3 DNA sequence: TGTGCCACCTCAACCCTTAGCACAGATACGCAGTATTTT.